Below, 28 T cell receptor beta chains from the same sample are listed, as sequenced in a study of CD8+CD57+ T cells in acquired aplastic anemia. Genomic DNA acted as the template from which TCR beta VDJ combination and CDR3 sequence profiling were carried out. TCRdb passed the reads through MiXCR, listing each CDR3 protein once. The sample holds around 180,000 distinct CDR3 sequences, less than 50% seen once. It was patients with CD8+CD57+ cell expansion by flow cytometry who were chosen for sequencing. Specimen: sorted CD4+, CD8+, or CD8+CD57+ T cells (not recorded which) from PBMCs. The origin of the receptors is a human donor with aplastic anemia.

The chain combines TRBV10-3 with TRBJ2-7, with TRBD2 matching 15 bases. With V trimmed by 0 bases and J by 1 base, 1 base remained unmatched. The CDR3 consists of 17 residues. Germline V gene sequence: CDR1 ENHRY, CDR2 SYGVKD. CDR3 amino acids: CAISESGLAGGSYEQYF. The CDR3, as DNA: TGTGCCATCAGTGAGTCAGGACTAGCGGGAGGGTCCTACGAGCAGTACTTC.

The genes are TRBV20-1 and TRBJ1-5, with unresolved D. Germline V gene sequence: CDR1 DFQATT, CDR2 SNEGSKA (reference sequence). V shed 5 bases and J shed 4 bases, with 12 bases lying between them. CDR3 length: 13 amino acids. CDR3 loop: CSADVSSNQPQHF. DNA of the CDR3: TGCAGTGCTGATGTCAGCTCTAATCAGCCCCAGCATTTT.

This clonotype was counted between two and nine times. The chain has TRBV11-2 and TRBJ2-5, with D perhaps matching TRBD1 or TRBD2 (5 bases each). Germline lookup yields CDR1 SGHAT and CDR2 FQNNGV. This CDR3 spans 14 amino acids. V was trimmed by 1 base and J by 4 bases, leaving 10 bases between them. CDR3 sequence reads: CASSLGSGPETQYF. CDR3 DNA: TGTGCCAGCAGCTTAGGATCGGGGCCAGAGACCCAGTACTTC. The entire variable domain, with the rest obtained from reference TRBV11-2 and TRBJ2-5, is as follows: EAGVAQSPRYKIIEKRQSVAFWCNPISGHATLYWYQQILGQGPKLLIQFQNNGVVDDSQLPKDRFSAERLKGVDSTLKIQPAKLEDSAVYLCASSLGSGPETQYFGPGTRLLVL.

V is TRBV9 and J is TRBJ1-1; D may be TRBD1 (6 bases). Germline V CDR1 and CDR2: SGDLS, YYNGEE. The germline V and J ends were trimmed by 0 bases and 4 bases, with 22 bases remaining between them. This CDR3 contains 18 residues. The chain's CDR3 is CASSVGPAGRGKGTEAFF. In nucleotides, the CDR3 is TGTGCCAGCAGCGTAGGACCGGCGGGCAGGGGCAAGGGCACTGAAGCTTTCTTT.

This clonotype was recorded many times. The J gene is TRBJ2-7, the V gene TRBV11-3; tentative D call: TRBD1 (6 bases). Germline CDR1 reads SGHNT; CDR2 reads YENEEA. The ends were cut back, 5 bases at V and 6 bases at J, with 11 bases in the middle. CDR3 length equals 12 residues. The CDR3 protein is CASSQQGLEQYF. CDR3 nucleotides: TGTGCCAGCAGCCAACAGGGCCTCGAGCAGTACTTC.

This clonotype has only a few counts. The DNA for the CDR3 is TGCAGCGTTGGTTCGAGACAGGGGGCCCACGAGCAGTACTTC. This translates into CSVGSRQGAHEQYF. The chain recombines TRBV29-1 with TRBJ2-7, with TRBD1 matching over 10 bases. V shed 4 bases and J 5 bases; nucleotides not matched to a gene: 8. Per the germline V gene, CDR1 is SQVTM and CDR2 is ANQGSEA. This CDR3 has 14 amino acids.

The CDR3 spells CAWSWRGNEQFF. CDR3 DNA sequence: TGTGCCTGGAGTTGGAGAGGGAATGAGCAGTTCTTC. The V call is TRBV30, the J call TRBJ2-1; tentatively, D is TRBD2 (5 bases). Trimming took 2 bases from V and 7 from J, leaving 9 bases between them. CDR1 and CDR2 (germline): GTSNPN, SVGIG (reference sequence). The CDR3 consists of 12 residues.

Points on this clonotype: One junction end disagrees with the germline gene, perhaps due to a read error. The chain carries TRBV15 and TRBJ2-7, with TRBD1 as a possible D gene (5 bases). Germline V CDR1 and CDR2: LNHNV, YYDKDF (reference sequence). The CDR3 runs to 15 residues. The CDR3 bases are TGTGCCACCGGCAGGGATACTTCTATTGGGGACGAGCAGTACTTC. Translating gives CATGRDTSIGDEQYF.

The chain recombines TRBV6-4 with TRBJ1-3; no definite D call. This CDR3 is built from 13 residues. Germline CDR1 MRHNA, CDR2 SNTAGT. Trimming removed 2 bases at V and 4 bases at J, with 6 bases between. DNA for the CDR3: TGTGCCAGCAGTGACCTCAGAGGAAACACCATATATTTT. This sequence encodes CASSDLRGNTIYF.

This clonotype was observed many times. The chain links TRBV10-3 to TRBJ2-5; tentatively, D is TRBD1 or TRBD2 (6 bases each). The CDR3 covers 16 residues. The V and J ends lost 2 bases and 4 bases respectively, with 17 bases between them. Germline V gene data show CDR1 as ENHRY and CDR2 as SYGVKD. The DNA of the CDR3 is TGTGCCATCAGTGAGGGACTACAGGGAGGATCAGAGACCCAGTACTTC. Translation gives CAISEGLQGGSETQYF.

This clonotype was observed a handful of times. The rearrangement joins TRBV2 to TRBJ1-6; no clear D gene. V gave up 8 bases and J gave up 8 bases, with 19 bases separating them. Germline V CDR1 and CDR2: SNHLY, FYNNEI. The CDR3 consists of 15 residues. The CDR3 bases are TGTGCCAGCGCGGTCCAGGCAGTACGAGATTCACCCCTCCACTTT. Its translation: CASAVQAVRDSPLHF. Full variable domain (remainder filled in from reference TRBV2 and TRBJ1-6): EPEVTQTPSHQVTQMGQEVILRCVPISNHLYFYWYRQILGQKVEFLVSFYNNEISEKSEIFDDQFSVERPDGSNFTLKIRSTKLEDSAMYFCASAVQAVRDSPLHFGNGTRLTVT.

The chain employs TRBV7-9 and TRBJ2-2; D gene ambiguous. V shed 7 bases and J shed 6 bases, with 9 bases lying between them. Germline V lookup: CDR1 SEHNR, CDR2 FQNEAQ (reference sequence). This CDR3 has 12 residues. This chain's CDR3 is CASNRHSGELFF. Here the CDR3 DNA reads TGTGCCAGCAACCGTCATTCCGGGGAGCTGTTTTTT.

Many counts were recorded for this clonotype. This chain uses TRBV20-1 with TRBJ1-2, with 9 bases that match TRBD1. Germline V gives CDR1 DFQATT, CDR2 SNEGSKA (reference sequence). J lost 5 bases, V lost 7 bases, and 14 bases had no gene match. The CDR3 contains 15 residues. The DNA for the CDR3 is TGCAGTGTCTCGCTCGGGGGACAGGGAAATTATGGCTACACCTTC. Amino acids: CSVSLGGQGNYGYTF.

CDR3 region: CSVLQGYGYTF. The CDR3 DNA is TGCAGCGTGCTACAGGGGTATGGCTACACCTTC. The gene calls are TRBV29-1 and TRBJ1-2, with TRBD1 matching 7 bases. CDR1 and CDR2 (germline): SQVTM, ANQGSEA. The CDR3 loop spans 11 amino acids. Trimming cost V 6 bases and J 5 bases; bases outside gene matches: 3.

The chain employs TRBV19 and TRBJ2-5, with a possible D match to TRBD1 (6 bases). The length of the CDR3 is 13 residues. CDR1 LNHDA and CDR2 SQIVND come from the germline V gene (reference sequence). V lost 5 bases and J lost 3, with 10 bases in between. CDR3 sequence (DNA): TGTGCCAGTAGTCGAACAGGGAAAGAGACCCAGTACTTC. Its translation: CASSRTGKETQYF. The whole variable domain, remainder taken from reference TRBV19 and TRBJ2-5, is DGGITQSPKYLFRKEGQNVTLSCEQNLNHDAMYWYRQDPGQGLRLIYYSQIVNDFQKGDIAEGYSVSREKKESFPLTVTSAQKNPTAFYLCASSRTGKETQYFGPGTRLLVL.

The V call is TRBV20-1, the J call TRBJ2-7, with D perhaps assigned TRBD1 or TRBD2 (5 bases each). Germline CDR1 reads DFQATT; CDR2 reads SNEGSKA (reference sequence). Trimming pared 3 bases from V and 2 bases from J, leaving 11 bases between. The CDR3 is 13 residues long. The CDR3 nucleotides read TGCAGTGCTAGGGGACGGAAAGCCTACGAGCAGTACTTC. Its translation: CSARGRKAYEQYF.

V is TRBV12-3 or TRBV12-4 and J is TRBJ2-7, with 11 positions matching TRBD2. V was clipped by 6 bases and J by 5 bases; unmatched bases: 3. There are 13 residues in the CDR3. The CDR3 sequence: CASRTSGGNEQYF. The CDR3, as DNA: TGTGCCAGCAGAACTAGCGGGGGCAACGAGCAGTACTTC.

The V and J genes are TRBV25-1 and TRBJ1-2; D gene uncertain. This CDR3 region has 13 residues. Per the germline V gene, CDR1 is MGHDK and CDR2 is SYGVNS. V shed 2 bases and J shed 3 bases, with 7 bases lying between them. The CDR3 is CASSEEVYYGYTF. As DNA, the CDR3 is TGTGCCAGCAGTGAAGAGGTTTACTATGGCTACACCTTC.

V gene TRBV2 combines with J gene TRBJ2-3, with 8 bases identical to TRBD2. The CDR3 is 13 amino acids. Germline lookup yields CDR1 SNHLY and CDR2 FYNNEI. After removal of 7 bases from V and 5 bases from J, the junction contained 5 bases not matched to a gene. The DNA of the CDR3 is TGTGCCAGCACCGGGGGGGTCGGAGATACGCAGTATTTT. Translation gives CASTGGVGDTQYF.

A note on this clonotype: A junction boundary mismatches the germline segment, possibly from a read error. The CDR3 reads CASSQTGTQTF. CDR3 DNA sequence: TGTGCCAGCAGTCAGACAGGGACTCAAACCTTC. The chain employs TRBV12-3 or TRBV12-4 and TRBJ2-7; TRBD1 is a possible D gene (7 bases). CDR3 length: 11 residues.

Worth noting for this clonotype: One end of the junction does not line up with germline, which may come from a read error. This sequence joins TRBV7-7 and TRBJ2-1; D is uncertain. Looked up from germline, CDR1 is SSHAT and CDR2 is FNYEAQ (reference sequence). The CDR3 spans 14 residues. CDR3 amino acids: CASSLGSFYNEQFF. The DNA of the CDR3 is TGTGCTAGCAGCTTAGGATCATTCTACAATGAGCAGTTCTTC.

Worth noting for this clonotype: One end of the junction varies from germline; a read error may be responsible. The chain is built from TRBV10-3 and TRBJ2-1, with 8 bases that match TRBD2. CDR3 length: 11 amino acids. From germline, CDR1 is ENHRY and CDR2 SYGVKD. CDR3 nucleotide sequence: TGTGCCGTCGGTTCGGGACTAGTCGCCTACTTC. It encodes CAVGSGLVAYF.

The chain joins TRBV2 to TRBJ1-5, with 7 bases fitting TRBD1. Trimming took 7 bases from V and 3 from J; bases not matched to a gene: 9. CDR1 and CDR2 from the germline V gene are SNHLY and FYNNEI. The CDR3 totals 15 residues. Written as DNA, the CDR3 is TGTGCCAGCAATATACAGGGGACAATCAATCAGCCCCAGCATTTT. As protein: CASNIQGTINQPQHF.

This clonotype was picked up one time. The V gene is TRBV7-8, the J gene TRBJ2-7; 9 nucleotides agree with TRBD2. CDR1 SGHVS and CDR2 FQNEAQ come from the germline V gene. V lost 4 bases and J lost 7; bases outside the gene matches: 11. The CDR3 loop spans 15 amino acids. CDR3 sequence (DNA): TGTGCCAGCAGCTCGGCTAGCGGGACCTCAGGGGAGCAGTACTTC. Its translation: CASSSASGTSGEQYF.

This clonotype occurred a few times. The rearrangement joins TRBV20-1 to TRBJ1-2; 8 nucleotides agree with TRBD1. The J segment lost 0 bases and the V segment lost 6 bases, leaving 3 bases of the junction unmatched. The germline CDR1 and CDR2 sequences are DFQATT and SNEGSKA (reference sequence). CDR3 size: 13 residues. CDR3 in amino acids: CSAGGQANYGYTF. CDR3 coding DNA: TGCAGTGCCGGGGGACAGGCTAACTATGGCTACACCTTC.

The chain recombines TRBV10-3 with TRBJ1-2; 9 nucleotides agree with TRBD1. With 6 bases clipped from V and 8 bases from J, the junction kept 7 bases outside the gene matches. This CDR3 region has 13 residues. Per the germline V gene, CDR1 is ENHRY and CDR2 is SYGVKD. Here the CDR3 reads CAISWDREAGYTF. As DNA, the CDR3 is TGTGCCATCAGCTGGGACAGGGAAGCGGGCTACACCTTC.

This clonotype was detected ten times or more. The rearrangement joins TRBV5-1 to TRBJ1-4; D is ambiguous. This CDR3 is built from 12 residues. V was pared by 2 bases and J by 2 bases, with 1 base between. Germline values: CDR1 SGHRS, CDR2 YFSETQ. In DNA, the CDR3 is TGCGCCAGCAGCTTTACTAATGAAAAACTGTTTTTT. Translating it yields CASSFTNEKLFF. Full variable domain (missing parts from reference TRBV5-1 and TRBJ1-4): KAGVTQTPRYLIKTRGQQVTLSCSPISGHRSVSWYQQTPGQGLQFLFEYFSETQRNKGNFPGRFSGRQFSNSRSEMNVSTLELGDSALYLCASSFTNEKLFFGSGTQLSVL.

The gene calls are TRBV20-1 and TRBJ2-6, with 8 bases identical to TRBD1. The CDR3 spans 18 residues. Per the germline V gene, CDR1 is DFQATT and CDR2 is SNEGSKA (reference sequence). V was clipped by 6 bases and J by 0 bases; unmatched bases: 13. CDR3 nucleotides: TGCAGTGCCACGATGACAGGGGCTTACGTCTCTGGGGCCAACGTCCTGACTTTC. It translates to CSATMTGAYVSGANVLTF.